The T cell receptor beta chain under discussion was sequenced for a study of blood T cell repertoires in COVID-19. Study summary: PBMCs, B-cell-depleted T cells, or T cells were the source of the cDNA or gDNA that made up the material.

In the study's own analysis: Quantification of nucleated cells was approximated via reference gene primer amplification. Assay: immunoSEQ multiplex PCR; the TCRdb copy retains only in-frame clones and omits some. The V and J calls and the clone size are those of that table, but D and trimming were determined from the DNA. Of 150,000 to 160,000 clones listed, around 83% were seen once; the top ten hold roughly an eighth. V trimming: 4 bases; J trimming: 7 bases; junction bases outside the gene matches: 5. The CDR3 has 14 residues. Germline CDR1 SEHNR, CDR2 FQNEAQ (reference sequence). The receptor comes from an older woman with COVID-19, enrolled during active disease. Sample: peripheral blood. The gene calls are TRBV7-9 and TRBJ2-1, with 9 positions matching TRBD2. DNA for the CDR3: TGTGCCAGCAGCTATAGCGGGAGTGGTAATGAGCAGTTCTTC. Translating it yields CASSYSGSGNEQFF.